This T cell receptor (beta chain) was profiled in a study of blood T cell repertoires in COVID-19 (dated by TCRdb to about 2020). In terms of the full investigation: Samples covering the acute and convalescent phases of COVID-19 were provided by collaborators in the United States, Italy and Spain. The prospective study material was composed of cDNA or gDNA derived from T cells, B-cell-depleted T cells, or PBMCs. The dataset comprised deeply sampled blood TCRbeta repertoires from subjects exposed to, actively infected with, or recovered from COVID-19. The repertoires were made available in a free public database intended to serve as a resource for research on the immune response to SARS-CoV-2. Samples came from the ongoing ImmuneRACE study (first 160 participants) plus 1,254 subjects from 6 global collaborators. Nearly every sample came with metadata listing a de-identified subject ID, COVID-19 status, age in years and sex. Where available, HLA class I and class II types were taken from metadata supplied by the sample provider and were not determined by assay-based typing. Study-level results and caveats: The quantity of clinical and demographic metadata differed by source and by participant and was supplied without curation.

CDR3 length: 15 amino acids, cysteine to phenylalanine. Only the CDR3 portion is preserved as DNA: 45 bases, with reading frame beginning at the first base. V loses 4 bases of germline sequence and J loses 4 bases, and the interval between the two ends is 14 bases. CDR1 and CDR2, looked up from the germline V gene, are LGHNA and YNFKEQ. Each collaborating institution followed its own protocols to collect whole blood in K2EDTA tubes. For TCRbeta analysis, collaborator samples were shipped as frozen whole blood, as isolated PBMCs, or as DNA extracted from either sample type. TCRbeta CDR3 regions were amplified from genomic DNA using the immunoSEQ Assay, a bias-controlled multiplex PCR. Per the original workflow: Within the assay, amplification of reference gene primers was used to estimate how many nucleated cells each sample contained. To quantify the absolute abundance of each unique TCRbeta CDR3 rearrangement, sequence reads were collapsed and filtered. For each sample, productive Simpson clonality was calculated as the square root of Simpson's diversity index across productive rearrangements. TCRdb carries this immuneACCESS record with in-frame sequences only. Its versions omit some clonotypes, under half of them owing to an unresolved V gene in the studies checked, with the rest unexplained. V and J calls and clone size are copied from that table; D and trimming were computed from the DNA. This sample has 130,000 or so clones in its table, and 86% of those were observed once. Around 8.2% of the sample is held by the ten biggest clonotypes.

As concerns this clone: There is no known antigen for this receptor. Per-nucleotide qualities are absent, and no much larger clonotype sits a single base away.

Sample: peripheral blood. This TCR was recovered from a woman aged 55-70 years with acute or convalescent COVID-19. The sequence links TRBV4-2 to TRBJ1-5; the D gene cannot be resolved reliably. CDR3 loop: CASSLTVAENQPQHF. The nucleotides are TGTGCCAGCAGCCTAACTGTCGCGGAGAATCAGCCCCAGCATTTT.